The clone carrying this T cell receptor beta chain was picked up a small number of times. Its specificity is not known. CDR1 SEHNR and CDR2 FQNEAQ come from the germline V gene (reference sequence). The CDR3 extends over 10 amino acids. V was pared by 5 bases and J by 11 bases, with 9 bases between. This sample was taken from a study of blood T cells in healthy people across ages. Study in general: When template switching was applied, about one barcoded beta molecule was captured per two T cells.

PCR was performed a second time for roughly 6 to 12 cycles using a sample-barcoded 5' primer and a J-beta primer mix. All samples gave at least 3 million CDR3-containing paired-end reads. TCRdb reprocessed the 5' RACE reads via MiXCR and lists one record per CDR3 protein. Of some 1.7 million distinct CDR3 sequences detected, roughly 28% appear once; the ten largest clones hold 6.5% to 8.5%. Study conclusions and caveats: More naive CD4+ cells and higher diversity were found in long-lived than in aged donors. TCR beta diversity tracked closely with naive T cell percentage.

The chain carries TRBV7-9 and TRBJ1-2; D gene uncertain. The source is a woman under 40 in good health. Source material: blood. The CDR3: CASSVTGYTF. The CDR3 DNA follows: TGTGCCAGCAGCGTAACCGGGTACACCTTC.